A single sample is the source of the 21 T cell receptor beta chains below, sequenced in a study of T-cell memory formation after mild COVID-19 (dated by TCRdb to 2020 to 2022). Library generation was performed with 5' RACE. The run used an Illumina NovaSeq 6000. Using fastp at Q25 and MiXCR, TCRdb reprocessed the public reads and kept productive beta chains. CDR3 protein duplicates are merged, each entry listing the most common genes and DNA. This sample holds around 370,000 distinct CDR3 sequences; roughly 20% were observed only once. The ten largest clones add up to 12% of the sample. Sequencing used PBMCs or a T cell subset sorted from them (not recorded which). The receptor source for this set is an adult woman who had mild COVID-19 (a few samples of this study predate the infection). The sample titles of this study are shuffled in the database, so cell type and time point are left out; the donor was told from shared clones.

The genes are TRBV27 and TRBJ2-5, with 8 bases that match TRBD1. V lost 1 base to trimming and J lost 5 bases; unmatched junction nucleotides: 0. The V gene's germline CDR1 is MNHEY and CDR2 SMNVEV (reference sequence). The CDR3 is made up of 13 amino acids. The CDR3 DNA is TGTGCCAGCAGTTTATACAGGGGGGAGACCCAGTACTTC. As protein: CASSLYRGETQYF.

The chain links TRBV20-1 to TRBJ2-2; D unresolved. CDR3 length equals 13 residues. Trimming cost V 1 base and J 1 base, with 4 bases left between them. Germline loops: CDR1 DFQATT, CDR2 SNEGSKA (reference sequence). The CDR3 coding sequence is TGCAGTGCTAGAGGGATGAACACCGGGGAGCTGTTTTTT. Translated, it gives CSARGMNTGELFF.

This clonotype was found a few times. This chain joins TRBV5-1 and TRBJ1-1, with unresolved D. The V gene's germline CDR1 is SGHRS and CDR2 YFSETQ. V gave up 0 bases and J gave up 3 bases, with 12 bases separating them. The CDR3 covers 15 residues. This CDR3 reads CASSLELGVDTEAFF. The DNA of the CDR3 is TGCGCCAGCAGCTTGGAATTAGGAGTGGACACTGAAGCTTTCTTT.

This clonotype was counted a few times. This chain's CDR3 is CASSFDGWGDDQPQHF. The CDR3 DNA reads as TGTGCCAGCAGTTTCGATGGTTGGGGGGATGATCAGCCCCAGCATTTT. The chain links TRBV12-3 or TRBV12-4 to TRBJ1-5, with D perhaps matching TRBD1 (5 bases). Trimming shortened V by 3 bases and J by 5 bases, and 17 bases separated the two germline ends. The CDR3 loop spans 16 amino acids.

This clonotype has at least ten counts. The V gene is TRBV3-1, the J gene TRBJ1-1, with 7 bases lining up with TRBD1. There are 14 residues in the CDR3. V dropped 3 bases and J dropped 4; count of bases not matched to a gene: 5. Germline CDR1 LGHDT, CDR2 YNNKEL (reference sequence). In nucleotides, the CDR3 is TGTGCCAGCAGCCACTCAGGGGGGGGCACTGAAGCTTTCTTT. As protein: CASSHSGGGTEAFF.

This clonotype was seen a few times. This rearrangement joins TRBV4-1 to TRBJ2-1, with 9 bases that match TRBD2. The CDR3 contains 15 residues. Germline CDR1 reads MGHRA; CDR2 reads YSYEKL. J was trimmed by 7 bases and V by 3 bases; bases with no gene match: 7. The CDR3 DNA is TGCGCCAGCAGCCAGGGCCAACTAGCGGGTAATGAGCAGTTCTTC. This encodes CASSQGQLAGNEQFF.

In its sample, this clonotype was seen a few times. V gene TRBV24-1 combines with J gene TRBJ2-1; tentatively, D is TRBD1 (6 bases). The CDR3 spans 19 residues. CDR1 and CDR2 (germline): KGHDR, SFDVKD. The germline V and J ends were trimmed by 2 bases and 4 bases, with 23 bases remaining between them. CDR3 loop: CATSDWGYRQDIGYNEQFF. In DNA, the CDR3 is TGTGCCACCAGTGATTGGGGGTACCGACAGGATATCGGATACAATGAGCAGTTCTTC.

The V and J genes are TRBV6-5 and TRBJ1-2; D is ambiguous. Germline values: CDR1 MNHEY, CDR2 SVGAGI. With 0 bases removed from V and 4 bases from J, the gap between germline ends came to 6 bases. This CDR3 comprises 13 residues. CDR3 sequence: CASSYSKGYGYTF. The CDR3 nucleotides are TGTGCCAGCAGTTACTCGAAAGGCTATGGCTACACCTTC.

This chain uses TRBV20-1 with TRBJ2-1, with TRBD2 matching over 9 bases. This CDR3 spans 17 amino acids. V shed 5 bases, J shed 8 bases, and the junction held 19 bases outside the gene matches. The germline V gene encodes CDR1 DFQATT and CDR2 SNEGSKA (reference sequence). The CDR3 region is CSAPIRWIAGVGDEQFF. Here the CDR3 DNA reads TGCAGTGCTCCGATAAGATGGATAGCGGGAGTAGGCGATGAGCAGTTCTTC.

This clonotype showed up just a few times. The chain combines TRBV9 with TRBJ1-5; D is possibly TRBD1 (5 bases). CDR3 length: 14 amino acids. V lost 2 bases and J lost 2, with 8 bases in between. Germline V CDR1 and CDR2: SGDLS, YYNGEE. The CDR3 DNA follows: TGTGCCAGCAGCGTTGGGGACGGCAATCAGCCCCAGCATTTT. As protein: CASSVGDGNQPQHF.

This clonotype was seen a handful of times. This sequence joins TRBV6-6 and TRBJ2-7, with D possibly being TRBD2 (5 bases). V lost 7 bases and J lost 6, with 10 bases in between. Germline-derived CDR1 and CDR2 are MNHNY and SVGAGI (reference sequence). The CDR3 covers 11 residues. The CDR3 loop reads CASISGSEQYF. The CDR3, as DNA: TGTGCCAGCATCTCGGGGAGCGAGCAGTACTTC.

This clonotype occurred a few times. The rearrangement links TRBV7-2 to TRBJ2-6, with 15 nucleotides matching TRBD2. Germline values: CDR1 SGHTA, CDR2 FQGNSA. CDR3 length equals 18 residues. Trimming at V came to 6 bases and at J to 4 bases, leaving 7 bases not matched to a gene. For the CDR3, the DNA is TGTGCCAGCAGGACGGGACTAGCGGGAGGTCCCGGGGCCAACGTCCTGACTTTC. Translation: CASRTGLAGGPGANVLTF.

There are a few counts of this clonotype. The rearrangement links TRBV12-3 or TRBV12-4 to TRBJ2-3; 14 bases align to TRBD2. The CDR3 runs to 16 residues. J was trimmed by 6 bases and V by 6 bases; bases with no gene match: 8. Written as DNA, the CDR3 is TGTGCCAGCAGCCAGGGACTAGCGGGGGTCTCGGATACGCAGTATTTT. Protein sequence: CASSQGLAGVSDTQYF.

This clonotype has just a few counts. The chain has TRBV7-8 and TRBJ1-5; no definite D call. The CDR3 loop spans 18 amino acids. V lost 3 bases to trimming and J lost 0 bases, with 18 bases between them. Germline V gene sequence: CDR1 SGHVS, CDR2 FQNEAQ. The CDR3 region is CASSFTRSSGVSNQPQHF. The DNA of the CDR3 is TGTGCCAGCAGCTTTACGCGCTCCTCCGGCGTTAGCAATCAGCCCCAGCATTTT.

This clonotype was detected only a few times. The CDR3 here is CASTQGGSKNIQYF. CDR3 bases: TGTGCCAGCACTCAGGGGGGAAGCAAAAACATTCAGTACTTC. V and J are TRBV12-3 or TRBV12-4 and TRBJ2-4, with a possible D match to TRBD1 (7 bases). This CDR3 has 14 amino acids. V was cut by 7 bases and J by 3 bases, with 13 bases left in between.

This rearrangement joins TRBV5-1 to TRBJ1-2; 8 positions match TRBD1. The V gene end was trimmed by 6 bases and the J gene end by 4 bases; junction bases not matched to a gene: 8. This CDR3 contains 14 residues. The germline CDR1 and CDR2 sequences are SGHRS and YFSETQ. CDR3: CASMSGTGLYGYTF. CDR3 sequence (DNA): TGCGCCAGCATGTCCGGGACAGGACTCTATGGCTACACCTTC.

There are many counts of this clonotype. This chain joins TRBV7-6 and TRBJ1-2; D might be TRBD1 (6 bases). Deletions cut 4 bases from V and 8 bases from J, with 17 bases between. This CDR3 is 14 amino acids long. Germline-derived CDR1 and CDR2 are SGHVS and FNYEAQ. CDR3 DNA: TGTGCCAGCAGCTCAGAATCCTGGACAGCCGGCTACACCTTC. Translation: CASSSESWTAGYTF.

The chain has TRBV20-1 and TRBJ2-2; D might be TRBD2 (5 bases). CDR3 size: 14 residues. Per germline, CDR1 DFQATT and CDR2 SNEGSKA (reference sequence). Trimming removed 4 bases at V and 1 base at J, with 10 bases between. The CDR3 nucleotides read TGCAGTGCTAATACGGGGTTGAACACCGGGGAGCTGTTTTTT. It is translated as CSANTGLNTGELFF.

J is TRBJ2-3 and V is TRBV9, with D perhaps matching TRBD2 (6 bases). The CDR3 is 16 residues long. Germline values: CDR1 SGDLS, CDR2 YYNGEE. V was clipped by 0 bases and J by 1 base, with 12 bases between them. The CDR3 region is CASSVGPGVGTDTQYF. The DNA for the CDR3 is TGTGCCAGCAGCGTAGGTCCGGGAGTGGGCACAGATACGCAGTATTTT. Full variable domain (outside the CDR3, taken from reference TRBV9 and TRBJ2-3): DSGVTQTPKHLITATGQRVTLRCSPRSGDLSVYWYQQSLDQGLQFLIQYYNGEERAKGNILERFSAQQFPDLHSELNLSSLELGDSALYFCASSVGPGVGTDTQYFGPGTRLTVL.

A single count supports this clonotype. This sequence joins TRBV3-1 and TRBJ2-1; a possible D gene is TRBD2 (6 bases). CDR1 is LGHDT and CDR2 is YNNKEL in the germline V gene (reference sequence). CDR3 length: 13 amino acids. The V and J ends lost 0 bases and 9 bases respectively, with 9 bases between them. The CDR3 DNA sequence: TGTGCCAGCAGCCAAGATCGGGAGAGTGAGCAGTTCTTC. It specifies CASSQDRESEQFF.

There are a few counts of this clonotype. DNA for the CDR3: TGTGCCAGCAGCGTAGCGTCCCTGACCGGTGAGCAGTTCTTC. Its protein is CASSVASLTGEQFF. This chain links TRBV9 with TRBJ2-1; no definite D call. V was shortened by 0 bases and J by 9 bases, with 13 bases between the two germline ends. The germline V gene encodes CDR1 SGDLS and CDR2 YYNGEE. The CDR3 is 14 amino acids.